This TCR beta chain emerged from a study of spatial heterogeneity in lung cancer. Looking at the study overall: In raw reads, more than 9.5 appearances on average were recorded for each unique TCR and UMI combination.

Indicated time point: sample taken at primary tumor resection. Tumor, nontumor lung or frozen PBMC supplied whole RNA, sequenced without sorting. The donor group consisted of approximately 77 patients who had untreated, early-stage non-small cell lung cancer. This clonotype was seen at least ten times. Each TCR cDNA molecule bore a unique molecular identifier. Via MiXCR, TCRdb re-called the 5' RACE reads, giving one row per CDR3 protein. The sample lists tens of thousands of distinct CDR3 sequences; approximately 21% were seen once. This CDR3 contains 12 residues. V lost 4 bases to trimming and J lost 5 bases, with 8 bases between them. Germline V lookup: CDR1 LGHDT, CDR2 YNNKEL (reference sequence).

The sample in question was PBMCs, obtained at surgery. This sequence originates from a male donor with early-stage non-small cell lung cancer. This chain joins TRBV3-1 and TRBJ2-5; D call uncertain. CDR3 residues: CASSLPWETQYF. The CDR3 DNA reads TGTGCCAGCAGCCTCCCCTGGGAGACCCAGTACTTC.